What follows describes a single T cell receptor beta chain. Its matching antigen is unknown. This specimen belongs to a study of Tregs in tolerant kidney transplant recipients. Study-wide context: Sorting of CD4+CD25+CD127- cells followed approximately 3-day belatacept mixed lymphocyte reactions, sometimes with approximately five-day graft donor restimulation. Recipient cells were told from donor cells by antibody staining. Overall study findings and caveats: Tregs expanded with activated donor B cells seemed most donor-specific.

Clones were read by immunoSEQ multiplex PCR, and TCRdb kept only the in-frame ones, dropping some. The sample has 15,000 to 20,000 clones; roughly 65% are singletons. The sample was Tregs from blood cultured with allogeneic cells. This sequence was found in a human donor in good health.

The CDR3 loop is CASSPRGPTNTGELFF. The CDR3 DNA is TGTGCCAGCAGCCCCCGGGGGCCCACGAACACCGGGGAGCTGTTTTTT. V gene TRBV7-3 combines with J gene TRBJ2-2; D is tentatively TRBD1 or TRBD2 (6 bases each). This CDR3 spans 16 amino acids. Trimming took 5 bases from V and 0 from J, leaving 13 bases between them. From germline, CDR1 is SGHTA and CDR2 FQGTGA.